This T cell receptor (beta chain) was recorded in a study of T cells expressing NK-cell markers. Study-level information: Sorted CD3+CD56-NKG2C+, CD3+CD56+NKG2C+ and CD3+CD56+NKG2C- T cells supplied the TCR beta repertoires. Study-level points and caveats: HCMV specificity of the expanded NKG2C+ T cell clones stayed unclear. The leading position in the CD3+CD56-NKG2C+ fraction of a handful of donors also went to these clonotypes.

As concerns this clonotype: What it recognizes is unknown.

5'RACE template switching with UMIs generated TCR beta cDNA. After re-calling the 5' RACE reads, TCRdb lists one entry per CDR3 protein, DNA absent. The sample totals over 150,000 distinct CDR3 sequences. The receptor was derived from a woman between 45 and 60 years old in good health. Input material: blood T cells: a sorted CD56 or NKG2C T cell subset, CD4+ or CD8+ T cells, or bulk PBMC T cells (not recorded which).

This CDR3 is CANSGHSTDTQYF. V gene TRBV2 combines with J gene TRBJ2-3; TCRdb picks TRBD2, but there is no DNA to check that call. The CDR3 runs 13 residues. Per germline, CDR1 SNHLY and CDR2 FYNNEI.